Presented here are 22 T cell receptor beta chains from one specimen sequenced in a study of vaccination effects on CD4 cells after COVID-19. ViraFEST assay sequencing came after antigen-specific CD4+ T cells were expanded with viral peptide pools. Isolation of CD4+ T cells took place after 10 days of culture. No vaccinee had earlier SARS-CoV-2 infection, and nucleocapsid antibodies were negative. For these TCRs, the target antigens are not known. Assay used: immunoSEQ multiplex PCR; TCRdb lists only in-frame clones, some missing. The sample records 73,000 or so clones, about 78% being singletons. The material was CD4+ T cells from PBMCs cultured with SARS-CoV-2 spike peptides, obtained before COVID-19 vaccination. Receptors originate from a human donor who received a COVID-19 vaccine.

The V and J genes are TRBV4-1 and TRBJ2-2, with 10 bases that match TRBD2. This CDR3 contains 17 residues. Germline V gives CDR1 MGHRA, CDR2 YSYEKL. V was pared by 3 bases and J by 4 bases, with 8 bases of the junction left unmatched. The CDR3 DNA reads TGCGCCAGCAGCCATTGGGGACTAGCGCGCGGCACCGGGGAGCTGTTTTTT. Protein sequence: CASSHWGLARGTGELFF.

The V and J genes are TRBV12-3 or TRBV12-4 and TRBJ2-5; 7 nucleotides align to TRBD2. The CDR3 consists of 13 residues. The V and J ends lost 8 bases and 3 bases, in that order; junction bases with no gene match: 6. The CDR3 protein is CASAQRGEETQYF. The CDR3 DNA reads as TGTGCCAGCGCTCAGCGGGGAGAAGAGACCCAGTACTTC.

The chain has TRBV30 and TRBJ2-5; 9 bases line up with TRBD1. CDR3 length: 14 residues. The ends lost 1 base at V and 5 bases at J; junction bases unmatched: 5. Germline CDR1 and CDR2: GTSNPN and SVGIG (reference sequence). CDR3 nucleotide sequence: TGTGCCTGGAGTGGGACAGGGGCTTTCGAGACCCAGTACTTC. It specifies CAWSGTGAFETQYF.

J is TRBJ2-1 and V is TRBV3-1 (or the pseudogene TRBV3-2); D tentatively fits TRBD1 or TRBD2 (6 bases each). Trimming pared 1 base from V and 8 bases from J, leaving 12 bases between. CDR1 and CDR2 (germline): LGHDT, YNNKEL (reference sequence). The CDR3 totals 14 residues. For the CDR3, the DNA is TGTGCCAGCAGCCAAGGGGGGGCGAGGTATGAGCAGTTCTTC. It encodes CASSQGGARYEQFF.

V and J are TRBV24-1 and TRBJ2-5, with TRBD1 identical over 7 bases. The CDR3 has 15 residues. Unmatched junction bases numbered 4, after V lost 3 bases and J lost 1 base. Germline values: CDR1 KGHDR, CDR2 SFDVKD. The DNA for the CDR3 is TGTGCCACCAGTGATCCGGGACAGATCCAAGAGACCCAGTACTTC. It codes for CATSDPGQIQETQYF.

This sequence joins TRBV9 and TRBJ2-5, with 10 bases identical to TRBD1. The junction had 5 bases not matched to a gene; V was cut back by 0 bases and J by 3 bases. The germline V gene has CDR1 SGDLS and CDR2 YYNGEE. The CDR3 is 16 amino acids. The CDR3 coding sequence is TGTGCCAGCAGCGTAGCTACGGGGACAGGGGAAGAGACCCAGTACTTC. Residues: CASSVATGTGEETQYF.

The chain recombines TRBV18 with TRBJ1-3; tentative D call: TRBD1 (6 bases). The CDR3 length is 16 residues. V lost 4 bases and J lost 0, with 13 bases in between. Germline loops: CDR1 KGHSH, CDR2 LQKENI. CDR3 DNA sequence: TGTGCCAGCTCACAAGGGACACCCCACTCTGGAAACACCATATATTTT. It yields the protein CASSQGTPHSGNTIYF.

This rearrangement joins TRBV5-1 to TRBJ2-1; D perhaps matches TRBD1 (5 bases). V lost 0 bases, J lost 1 base, and 20 bases lay in between. Germline V gene data show CDR1 as SGHRS and CDR2 as YFSETQ. The CDR3 is made up of 19 amino acids. The CDR3 spells CASSLGLGRVLKSYNEQFF. For the CDR3, the DNA is TGCGCCAGCAGCTTGGGTCTTGGCAGGGTCTTGAAATCCTACAATGAGCAGTTCTTC.

The chain joins TRBV5-1 to TRBJ2-5; D unclear. The CDR3 consists of 12 residues. The germline V gene encodes CDR1 SGHRS and CDR2 YFSETQ. V lost 7 bases and J 5 bases, leaving 12 bases between the germline ends. The CDR3 bases are TGCGCCAGCGGGCCTTCCTTGGAGACCCAGTACTTC. It is translated as CASGPSLETQYF. Filled out from reference TRBV5-1 and TRBJ2-5, the complete variable domain reads KAGVTQTPRYLIKTRGQQVTLSCSPISGHRSVSWYQQTPGQGLQFLFEYFSETQRNKGNFPGRFSGRQFSNSRSEMNVSTLELGDSALYLCASGPSLETQYFGPGTRLLVL.

The J gene is TRBJ2-5, the V gene TRBV6-5, with D tentatively TRBD1 (6 bases). The CDR3 sequence is 15 residues long. Between the trimmed V and J ends, which lost 2 bases and 4 bases, there was a span of 14 bases. From germline, CDR1 is MNHEY and CDR2 SVGAGI. The CDR3 sequence is CASSYRGGLRETQYF. For the CDR3, the DNA is TGTGCCAGCAGTTACCGAGGGGGTTTAAGAGAGACCCAGTACTTC.

CDR3 DNA sequence: TGTGCCAGTCACAGGGGCGGGGGGGGCACAGATACGCAGTATTTT. Translated: CASHRGGGGTDTQYF. The V and J genes are TRBV19 and TRBJ2-3, with TRBD2 matching over 9 bases. J was trimmed by 1 base and V by 8 bases; bases with no gene match: 7. CDR3 length equals 15 residues. Germline-derived CDR1 and CDR2 are LNHDA and SQIVND (reference sequence).

The J gene is TRBJ2-3, the V gene TRBV19; 9 nucleotides align to TRBD1. Germline lookup yields CDR1 LNHDA and CDR2 SQIVND (reference sequence). CDR3 size: 14 residues. V lost 6 bases to trimming and J lost 4 bases; unmatched junction nucleotides: 5. CDR3 nucleotides: TGTGCCAGTAGCCCGGGACAGGGCGCAGATACGCAGTATTTT. This sequence encodes CASSPGQGADTQYF. Variable domain in full (rest from reference TRBV19 and TRBJ2-3): DGGITQSPKYLFRKEGQNVTLSCEQNLNHDAMYWYRQDPGQGLRLIYYSQIVNDFQKGDIAEGYSVSREKKESFPLTVTSAQKNPTAFYLCASSPGQGADTQYFGPGTRLTVL.

The sample holds one count of this clone. This rearrangement joins TRBV6-2 or TRBV6-3 to TRBJ1-5; 11 nucleotides match TRBD1. The ends lost 1 base at V and 7 bases at J; junction bases unmatched: 3. This CDR3 region has 15 residues. Germline V CDR1 and CDR2: MNHEY, SVGEGT. CDR3: CASSYWTGGRQPQHF. The CDR3 DNA sequence: TGTGCCAGCAGTTACTGGACAGGGGGCCGGCAGCCCCAGCATTTT.

In its sample, this clone was seen once. The chain carries TRBV6-4 and TRBJ2-3; a weak D match, TRBD1 (7 bases). The CDR3 consists of 13 residues. Germline CDR1 MRHNA, CDR2 SNTAGT. V lost 9 bases to trimming and J lost 6 bases, with 16 bases between them. The CDR3 DNA sequence: TGTGCCAGTTATCAGGGGGGCAACGATACGCAGTATTTT. Its protein is CASYQGGNDTQYF.

This chain uses TRBV5-1 with TRBJ2-1, with 8 bases fitting TRBD1. CDR1 and CDR2 (germline): SGHRS, YFSETQ. The CDR3 runs 15 residues. The trim removed 3 bases at V and 5 bases at J, leaving 7 bases unmatched. CDR3: CASSYRGRRDNEQFF. In DNA form, the CDR3 reads TGCGCCAGCAGCTACAGGGGGAGAAGGGACAATGAGCAGTTCTTC.

This chain uses TRBV7-2 with TRBJ2-5, with 15 bases matching TRBD2. Looked up from germline, CDR1 is SGHTA and CDR2 is FQGNSA. This CDR3 is built from 16 residues. Trimming removed 6 bases from V and 5 bases from J; junction bases left unmatched: 7. CDR3 region: CASRRTSGGAWETQYF. DNA of the CDR3: TGTGCCAGCAGAAGGACTAGCGGGGGGGCCTGGGAGACCCAGTACTTC.

This clone was seen a handful of times. The chain recombines TRBV11-2 with TRBJ1-2; unclear D gene. Germline V lookup: CDR1 SGHAT, CDR2 FQNNGV. Trimming shortened V by 1 base and J by 7 bases, and 13 bases separated the two germline ends. There are 14 residues in the CDR3. The CDR3 DNA follows: TGTGCCAGCAGCTTAGGTCCGCAGTTTACTGGCTACACCTTC. It yields the protein CASSLGPQFTGYTF.

The chain carries TRBV9 and TRBJ2-7; 8 bases agree with TRBD2. V was pared by 0 bases and J by 4 bases, with 9 bases of the junction left unmatched. The CDR3 has 16 residues. Germline CDR1 is SGDLS and CDR2 is YYNGEE. CDR3 nucleotide sequence: TGTGCCAGCAGCGTAGTTCCCGGGGGGGGCTTATACGAGCAGTACGTC. Translation gives CASSVVPGGGLYEQYV.

The chain couples TRBV21-1 to TRBJ2-7; the D call TRBD2 from the table was never checked on the DNA. TRBV21-1 is designated a pseudogene. This CDR3 is 15 amino acids long. In nucleotides, the CDR3 is TGTGCCAGCAGTTCCAGGGCGGGGATTTCCTACGAGCAGTACGTC. Translating gives CASSSRAGISYEQYV.

V usage is TRBV11-3 and J usage is TRBJ2-7, with 9 bases lining up with TRBD2. This CDR3 has 20 residues. The junction had 20 bases not matched to a gene; V was cut back by 0 bases and J by 5 bases. Germline V gene lookup returns CDR1 SGHNT and CDR2 YENEEA. The CDR3 is CASSLEQTGSAAGGPDEQYV. CDR3 coding DNA: TGTGCCAGCAGCTTAGAACAGACAGGGTCGGCAGCGGGGGGCCCGGACGAGCAGTACGTC.

This clone was seen only a few times. The CDR3 bases are TGTGCCAGCAGTTTTTCCTCGGACAGGGGGTATACTGAAGCTTTCTTT. Its protein is CASSFSSDRGYTEAFF. V gene TRBV6-4 combines with J gene TRBJ1-1; 10 bases match TRBD1. CDR1 is MRHNA, CDR2 SNTAGT, per germline. V shed 5 bases, J shed 5 bases, and the junction held 11 bases outside the gene matches. This CDR3 spans 16 amino acids.

The sample holds one count of this clone. This chain joins TRBV24-1 and TRBJ1-1; D unresolved. The CDR3 contains 13 residues. CDR1 is KGHDR, CDR2 SFDVKD, per germline. Trimming shortened V by 6 bases and J by 4 bases, and 11 bases separated the two germline ends. CDR3 sequence (DNA): TGTGCCACCAGTTCTAGGTCCGGCACTGAAGCTTTCTTT. The encoded protein is CATSSRSGTEAFF.